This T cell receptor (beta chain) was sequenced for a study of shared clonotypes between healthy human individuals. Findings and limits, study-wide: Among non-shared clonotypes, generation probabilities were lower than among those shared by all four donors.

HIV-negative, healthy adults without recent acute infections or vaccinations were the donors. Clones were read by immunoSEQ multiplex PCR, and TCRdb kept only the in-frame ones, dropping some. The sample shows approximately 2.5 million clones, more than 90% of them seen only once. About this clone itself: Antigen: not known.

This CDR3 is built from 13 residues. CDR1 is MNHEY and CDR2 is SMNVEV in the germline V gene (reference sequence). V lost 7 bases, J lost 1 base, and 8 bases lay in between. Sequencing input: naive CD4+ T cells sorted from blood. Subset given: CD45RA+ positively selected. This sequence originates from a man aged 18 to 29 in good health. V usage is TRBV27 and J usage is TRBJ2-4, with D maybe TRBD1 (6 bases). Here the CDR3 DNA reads TGTGCCAGCACAGGGGTTGCCAAAAACATTCAGTACTTC. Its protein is CASTGVAKNIQYF.